The rows below give T cell receptor beta chains drawn from one sample of a study of blood T cells in healthy people across ages. TCRdb re-called the 5' RACE reads through MiXCR, storing one row per CDR3 protein. The table includes about 760,000 distinct CDR3 sequences, roughly 56% detected once. Sequences were obtained from blood. The receptors here all came from a man in his forties in good health. The CDR3 runs from the conserved cysteine through the conserved F or W.

J gene | V gene | CDR3 protein
NA | TRBV7-3 | CASSLDYGTDQFF
TRBJ2-1 | TRBV6-6 | CASIYGGGSYNEQFF
TRBJ2-7 | TRBV5-6 | CASSKGHAKAYEQYF
TRBJ2-7 | TRBV6-5 | CASSPTGTGTTTQYF
TRBJ2-7 | TRBV29-1 | CSAIRNSYEQYF
TRBJ1-1 | TRBV7-3 | CASKGRENTEAFF
TRBJ1-2 | TRBV20-1 | CGAQQTRGAGSYGYTF
TRBJ2-1 | TRBV20-1 | CSAGGARYNEQFF
TRBJ2-5 | TRBV27 | CASSLQAGGQETQYF
TRBJ2-1 | TRBV9 | CASSARRGTPQRNEQFF
TRBJ2-5 | TRBV11-2 | CASSLDPGVWETKYF
TRBJ2-3 | TRBV7-2 | CASSLRTSDTQYF
TRBJ1-6 | TRBV28 | CASRKRTANSPLHF
TRBJ2-1 | TRBV5-1 | CASSLAWAGLDPNEQFF
TRBJ2-7 | TRBV4-2 | CASSPYRTGRTFYEQYF
TRBJ1-4 | TRBV12-3/TRBV12-4 | CASSSEDRFNEKLFF
TRBJ1-2 | TRBV27 | CASSFWDGSDGYTF
TRBJ2-3 | TRBV7-3 | CASSLGGGTSENTQYF
TRBJ2-4 | TRBV24-1 | CATSELQADIQYF
TRBJ2-1 | TRBV7-2 | CASSPLRHEQFF
TRBJ2-2 | TRBV11-3 | CASSLGSLAVNTGELFF
TRBJ1-5 | TRBV11-2 | CASSSGQNSNQPQHF
TRBJ1-5 | TRBV12-3/TRBV12-4 | CASTLQATDQPQHF
TRBJ2-1 | TRBV5-1 | CASSWAGVVSDEQFF
TRBJ1-1 | TRBV5-1 | CASSIRTGGAWTEAFF
TRBJ1-5 | TRBV18 | CASSPQPGDQPQHF
TRBJ2-3 | TRBV9 | CASSDPLSNTQYF
NA | TRBV27 | CVSSPLARVKETQYF
TRBJ1-1 | TRBV7-9 | CASSYYGADRTEAFF
TRBJ1-5 | TRBV28 | CAIQVSNQPQHF
NA | TRBV7-9 | CASSLVQGAYEQYF
TRBJ2-1 | TRBV27 | CASSSYRQGIEQFF
TRBJ2-1 | TRBV12-3/TRBV12-4 | CASSYGTINEQFF
TRBJ1-4 | TRBV12-3/TRBV12-4 | CASSWTGGMANEKLFF
TRBJ1-1 | TRBV7-8 | CASSPGIRNTEAFF
TRBJ2-3 | TRBV3-1 | CASSSDLAGGTDTQYF
TRBJ2-5 | TRBV5-6 | CASSLAGVEETQYF
TRBJ2-7 | TRBV20-1 | CSARNRLGPIHEQYF
TRBJ1-5 | TRBV5-6 | CASSSRQGPHYSNQPQHF
TRBJ1-2 | TRBV29-1 | CSVEENYGYTF
TRBJ1-2 | TRBV7-8 | CAGRSGGTGGGYTF
TRBJ1-4 | TRBV20-1 | CSATGQGHREKLFF
TRBJ1-6 | TRBV27 | CASTTGANSPLHF